This T cell receptor beta chain was identified during a study of a mutant IDH1 vaccine in newly diagnosed glioma. Study summary: Radiotherapy alone preceded vaccination by 4-6 weeks; alternatively, vaccination started with temozolomide cycles. Visit V12 happened at week 35; visit V13 happened at week 47.

Per the germline V gene, CDR1 is MDHEN and CDR2 is SYDVKM. The V end lost 2 bases, the J end lost 5 bases, and 10 bases lay between the germline ends. The CDR3 is made up of 13 amino acids. The sample's time point: week 47, end of study. Doses of 300 ug of mutant IDH1 20-mer peptide were given with topical imiquimod. Generated by immunoSEQ multiplex PCR, the TCRdb table keeps only in-frame clones and is missing some. The repertoire has 90,000 to 100,000 clones, roughly nine tenths of them found once; the top ten carry 0.77%. Study conclusions and caveats: Vaccine-induced immune responses were detected in approximately 93% of patients.

A remark on this clone: Antigen specificity is unknown.

This specimen was PBMCs, taken from a glioma patient whose treatment included an IDH1 peptide vaccine. The source is a woman aged 45-59 years with glioma. The chain has TRBV28 and TRBJ2-7; a weak D match, TRBD2 (6 bases). The CDR3 region is CASSLGGVHEQYF. CDR3 DNA sequence: TGTGCCAGCAGTTTAGGAGGGGTCCACGAGCAGTACTTC.